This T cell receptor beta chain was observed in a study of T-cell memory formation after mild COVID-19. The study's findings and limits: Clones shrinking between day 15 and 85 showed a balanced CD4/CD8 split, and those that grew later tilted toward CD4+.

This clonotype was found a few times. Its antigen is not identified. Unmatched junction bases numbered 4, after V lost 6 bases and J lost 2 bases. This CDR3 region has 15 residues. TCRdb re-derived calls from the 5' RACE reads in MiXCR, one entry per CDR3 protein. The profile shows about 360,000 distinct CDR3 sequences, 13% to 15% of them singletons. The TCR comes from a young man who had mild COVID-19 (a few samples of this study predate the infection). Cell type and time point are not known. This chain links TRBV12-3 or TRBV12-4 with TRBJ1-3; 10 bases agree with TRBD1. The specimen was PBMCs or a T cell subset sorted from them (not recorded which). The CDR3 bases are TGTGCCAGCAGCCGGACAGGGGGTCCTGGAAACACCATATATTTT. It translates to CASSRTGGPGNTIYF.